The T cell receptor beta chain under discussion was sequenced for a study of blood T cell repertoires in COVID-19. Study-wide background: The United States, Italy and Spain supplied acute and convalescent COVID-19 samples. T cells, B-cell-depleted T cells, or PBMCs supplied cDNA or gDNA.

This clone was detected a few times. Germline lookup yields CDR1 SGHRS and CDR2 YFSETQ. The V end lost 4 bases, the J end lost 4 bases, and 14 bases lay between the germline ends. The CDR3 totals 15 residues. In the authors' methods: Estimates of nucleated cell counts were drawn from the amplification of reference gene primers. The assay was immunoSEQ multiplex PCR, and TCRdb's table has in-frame clones only and misses some. V and J calls and clone size are as listed in that table; D and trimming were resolved from the DNA. This sample has around 170,000 clones, with less than 90% found just once. The receptor was derived from a man aged 18 to 30 with active or convalescent COVID-19. The sequenced sample was peripheral blood. The chain carries TRBV5-1 and TRBJ2-2; D is perhaps TRBD1 (6 bases). The CDR3: CASSTTTGLTGELFF. CDR3 in DNA: TGCGCCAGCAGCACCACGACAGGACTCACCGGGGAGCTGTTTTTT.